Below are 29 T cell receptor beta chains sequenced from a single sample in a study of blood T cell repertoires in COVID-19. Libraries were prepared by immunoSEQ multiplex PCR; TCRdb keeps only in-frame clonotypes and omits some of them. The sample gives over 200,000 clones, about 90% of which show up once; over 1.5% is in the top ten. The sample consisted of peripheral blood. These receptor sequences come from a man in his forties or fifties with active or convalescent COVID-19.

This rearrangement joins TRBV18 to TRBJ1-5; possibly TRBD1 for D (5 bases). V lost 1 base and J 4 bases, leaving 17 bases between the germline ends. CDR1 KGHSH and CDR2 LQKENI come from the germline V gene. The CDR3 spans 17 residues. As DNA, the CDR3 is TGTGCCAGCTCACCACTCGCACGGGGGACCGAGAATCAGCCCCAGCATTTT. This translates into CASSPLARGTENQPQHF.

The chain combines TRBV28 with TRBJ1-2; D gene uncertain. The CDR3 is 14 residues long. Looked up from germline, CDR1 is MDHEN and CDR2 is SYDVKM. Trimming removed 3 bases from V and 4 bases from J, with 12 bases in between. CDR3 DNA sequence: TGTGCCAGCAGTTTCTTAGGGAGCATCTATGGCTACACCTTC. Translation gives CASSFLGSIYGYTF.

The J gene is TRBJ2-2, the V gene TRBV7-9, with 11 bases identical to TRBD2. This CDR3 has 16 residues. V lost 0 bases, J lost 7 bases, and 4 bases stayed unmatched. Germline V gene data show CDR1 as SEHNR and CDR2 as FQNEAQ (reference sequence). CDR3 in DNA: TGTGCCAGCAGCTTAGCCCTAGCGGGGGGCGACGGGGAGCTGTTTTTT. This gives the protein CASSLALAGGDGELFF.

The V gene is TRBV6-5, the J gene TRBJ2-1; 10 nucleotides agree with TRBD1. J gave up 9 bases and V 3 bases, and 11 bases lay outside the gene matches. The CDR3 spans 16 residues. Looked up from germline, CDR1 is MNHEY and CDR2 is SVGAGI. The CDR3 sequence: CASSYTWGQGLGEQFF. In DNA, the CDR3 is TGTGCCAGCAGTTATACTTGGGGACAGGGGTTAGGTGAGCAGTTCTTC.

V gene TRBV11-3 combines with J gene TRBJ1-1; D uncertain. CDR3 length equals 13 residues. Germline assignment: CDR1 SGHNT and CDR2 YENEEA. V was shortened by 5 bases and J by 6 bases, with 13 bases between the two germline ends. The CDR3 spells CASSPSGFAEAFF. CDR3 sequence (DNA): TGTGCCAGCAGCCCCTCGGGGTTCGCTGAAGCTTTCTTT.

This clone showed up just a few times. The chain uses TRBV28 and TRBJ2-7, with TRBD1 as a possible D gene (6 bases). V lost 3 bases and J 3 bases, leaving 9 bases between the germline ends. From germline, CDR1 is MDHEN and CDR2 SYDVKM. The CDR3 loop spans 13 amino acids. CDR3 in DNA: TGTGCCAGCAGTTTTCGGGACAACTACGAGCAGTACTTC. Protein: CASSFRDNYEQYF.

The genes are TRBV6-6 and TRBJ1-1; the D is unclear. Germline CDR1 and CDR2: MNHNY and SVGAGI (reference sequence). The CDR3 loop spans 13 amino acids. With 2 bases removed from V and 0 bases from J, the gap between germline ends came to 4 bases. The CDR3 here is CASSYEMNTEAFF. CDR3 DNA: TGTGCCAGCAGTTACGAGATGAACACTGAAGCTTTCTTT.

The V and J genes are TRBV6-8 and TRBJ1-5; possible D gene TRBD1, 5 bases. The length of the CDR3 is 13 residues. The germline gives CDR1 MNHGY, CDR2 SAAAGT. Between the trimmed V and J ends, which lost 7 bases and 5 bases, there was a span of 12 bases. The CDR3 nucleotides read TGTGCCAGCACCCTAACAGGTCATCAGCCCCAGCATTTT. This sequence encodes CASTLTGHQPQHF.

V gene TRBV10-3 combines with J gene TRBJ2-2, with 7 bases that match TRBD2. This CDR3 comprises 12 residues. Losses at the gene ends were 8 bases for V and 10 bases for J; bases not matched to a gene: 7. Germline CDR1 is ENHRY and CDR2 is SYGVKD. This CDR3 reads CAIGGESEELFF. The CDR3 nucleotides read TGTGCCATCGGGGGGGAATCGGAGGAGCTGTTTTTT.

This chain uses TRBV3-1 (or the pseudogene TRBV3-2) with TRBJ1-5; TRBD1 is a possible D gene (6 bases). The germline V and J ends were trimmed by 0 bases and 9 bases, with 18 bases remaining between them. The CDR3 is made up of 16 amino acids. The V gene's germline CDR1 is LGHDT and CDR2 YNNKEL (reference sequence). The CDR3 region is CASSQDPAGVQRPQHF. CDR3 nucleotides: TGTGCCAGCAGCCAAGATCCGGCAGGGGTTCAAAGGCCCCAGCATTTT.

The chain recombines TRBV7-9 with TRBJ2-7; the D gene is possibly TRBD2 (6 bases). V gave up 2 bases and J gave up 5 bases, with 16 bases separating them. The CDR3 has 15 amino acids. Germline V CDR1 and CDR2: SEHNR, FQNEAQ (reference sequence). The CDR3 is CASSLRGSSVDEQYF. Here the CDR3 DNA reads TGTGCCAGCAGCTTACGGGGCTCTAGCGTCGACGAGCAGTACTTC.

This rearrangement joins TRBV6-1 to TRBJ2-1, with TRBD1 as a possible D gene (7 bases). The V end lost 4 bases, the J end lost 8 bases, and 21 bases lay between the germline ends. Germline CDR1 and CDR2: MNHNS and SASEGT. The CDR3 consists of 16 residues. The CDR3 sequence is CASSAPYRGGSDEQFF. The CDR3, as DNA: TGTGCCAGCAGTGCCCCTTACAGGGGAGGTAGCGATGAGCAGTTCTTC.

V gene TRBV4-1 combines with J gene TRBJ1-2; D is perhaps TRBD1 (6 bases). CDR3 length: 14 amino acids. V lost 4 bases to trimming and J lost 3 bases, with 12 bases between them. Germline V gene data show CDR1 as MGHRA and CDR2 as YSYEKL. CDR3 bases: TGCGCCAGCAGCCCCCCGGCAGGGGACTATGGCTACACCTTC. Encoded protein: CASSPPAGDYGYTF.

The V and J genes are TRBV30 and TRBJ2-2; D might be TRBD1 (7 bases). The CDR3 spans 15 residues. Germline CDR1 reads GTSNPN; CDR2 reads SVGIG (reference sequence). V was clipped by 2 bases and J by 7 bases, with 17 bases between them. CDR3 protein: CAWSQTYRGGGELFF. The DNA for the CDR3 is TGTGCCTGGAGTCAAACGTACAGGGGAGGCGGGGAGCTGTTTTTT.

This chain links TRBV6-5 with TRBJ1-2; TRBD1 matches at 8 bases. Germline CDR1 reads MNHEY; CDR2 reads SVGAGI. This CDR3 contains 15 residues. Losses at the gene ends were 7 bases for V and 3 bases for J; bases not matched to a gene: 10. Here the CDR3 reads CASTPGTGGYYGYTF. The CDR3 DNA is TGTGCCAGCACCCCCGGAACAGGGGGTTACTATGGCTACACCTTC.

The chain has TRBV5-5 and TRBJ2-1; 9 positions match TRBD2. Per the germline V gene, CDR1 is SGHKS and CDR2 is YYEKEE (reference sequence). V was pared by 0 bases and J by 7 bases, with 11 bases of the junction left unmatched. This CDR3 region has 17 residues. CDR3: CASSLVGAGTSRNEQFF. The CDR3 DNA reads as TGTGCCAGCAGCTTGGTCGGTGCCGGGACTAGCCGGAATGAGCAGTTCTTC.

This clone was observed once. CDR3 region: CASSRDRAGEKLFF. Here the CDR3 DNA reads TGTGCCAGCAGCCGGGACAGGGCGGGGGAAAAACTGTTTTTT. V is TRBV5-4 and J is TRBJ1-4, with 9 nucleotides matching TRBD1. Germline CDR1 reads SGHNT; CDR2 reads YYREEE (reference sequence). This CDR3 contains 14 residues. J was trimmed by 8 bases and V by 4 bases; bases with no gene match: 6.

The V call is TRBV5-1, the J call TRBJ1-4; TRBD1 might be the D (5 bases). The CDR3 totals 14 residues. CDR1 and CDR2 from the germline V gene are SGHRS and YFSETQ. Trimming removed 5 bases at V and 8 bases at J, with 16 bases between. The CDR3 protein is CASSRGAGYEKLFF. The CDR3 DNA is TGCGCCAGCAGTAGGGGCGCAGGGTACGAAAAACTGTTTTTT.

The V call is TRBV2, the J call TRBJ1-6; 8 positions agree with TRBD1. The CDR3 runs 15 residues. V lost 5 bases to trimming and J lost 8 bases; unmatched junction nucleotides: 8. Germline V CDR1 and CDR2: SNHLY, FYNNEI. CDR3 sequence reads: CASSRDRRVDSPLHF. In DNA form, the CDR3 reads TGTGCCAGCAGTCGGGACAGGAGGGTAGATTCACCCCTCCACTTT.

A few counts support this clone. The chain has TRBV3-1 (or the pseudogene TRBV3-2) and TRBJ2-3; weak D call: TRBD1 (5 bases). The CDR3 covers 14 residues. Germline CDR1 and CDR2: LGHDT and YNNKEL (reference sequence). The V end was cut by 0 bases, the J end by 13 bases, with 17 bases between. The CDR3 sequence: CASSQDWGRTAEYF. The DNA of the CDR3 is TGTGCCAGCAGCCAAGATTGGGGCCGCACTGCCGAGTATTTT.

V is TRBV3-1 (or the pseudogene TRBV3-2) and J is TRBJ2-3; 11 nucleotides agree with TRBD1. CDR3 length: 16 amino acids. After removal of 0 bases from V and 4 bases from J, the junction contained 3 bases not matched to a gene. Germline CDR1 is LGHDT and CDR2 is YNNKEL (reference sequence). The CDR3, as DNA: TGTGCCAGCAGCCAAGACTTGGGACAGGGGGCAGATACGCAGTATTTT. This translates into CASSQDLGQGADTQYF.

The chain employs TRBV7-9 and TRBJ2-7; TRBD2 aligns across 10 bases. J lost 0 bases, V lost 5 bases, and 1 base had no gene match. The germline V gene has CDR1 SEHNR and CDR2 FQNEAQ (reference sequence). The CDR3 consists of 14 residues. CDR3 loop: CASSTSGVSYEQYF. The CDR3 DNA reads TGTGCCAGCAGCACTAGCGGGGTCTCCTACGAGCAGTACTTC.

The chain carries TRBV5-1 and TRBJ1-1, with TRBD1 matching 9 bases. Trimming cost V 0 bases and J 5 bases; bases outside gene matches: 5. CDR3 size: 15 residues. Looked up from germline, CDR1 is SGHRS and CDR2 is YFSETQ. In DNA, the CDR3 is TGCGCCAGCAGCTTGGATGGACAGGGGAGTACTGAAGCTTTCTTT. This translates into CASSLDGQGSTEAFF.

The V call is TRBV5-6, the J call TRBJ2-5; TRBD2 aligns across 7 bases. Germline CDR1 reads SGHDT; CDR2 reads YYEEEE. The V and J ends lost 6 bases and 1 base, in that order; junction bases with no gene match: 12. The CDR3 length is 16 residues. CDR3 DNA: TGTGCCAGCACCCCGGGGGGTCTAGGGACCCAAGAGACCCAGTACTTC. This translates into CASTPGGLGTQETQYF. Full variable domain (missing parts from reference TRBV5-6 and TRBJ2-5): DAGVTQSPTHLIKTRGQQVTLRCSPKSGHDTVSWYQQALGQGPQFIFQYYEEEERQRGNFPDRFSGHQFPNYSSELNVNALLLGDSALYLCASTPGGLGTQETQYFGPGTRLLVL.

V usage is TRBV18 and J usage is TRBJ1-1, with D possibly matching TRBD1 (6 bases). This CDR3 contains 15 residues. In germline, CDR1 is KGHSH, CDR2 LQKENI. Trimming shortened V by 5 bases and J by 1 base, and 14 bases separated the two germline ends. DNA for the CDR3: TGTGCCAGCTCAGCCAACACAGGGTCGAACACTGAAGCTTTCTTT. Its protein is CASSANTGSNTEAFF.

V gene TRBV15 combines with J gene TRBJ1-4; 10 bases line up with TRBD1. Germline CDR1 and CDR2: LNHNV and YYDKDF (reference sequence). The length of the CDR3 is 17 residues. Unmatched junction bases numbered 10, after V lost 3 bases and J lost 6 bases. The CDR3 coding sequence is TGTGCCACCAGCAGGATGACAGGGACAGGGGCCGATGAAAAACTGTTTTTT. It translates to CATSRMTGTGADEKLFF. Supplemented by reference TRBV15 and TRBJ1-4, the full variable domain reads DAMVIQNPRYQVTQFGKPVTLSCSQTLNHNVMYWYQQKSSQAPKLLFHYYDKDFNNEADTPDNFQSRRPNTSFCFLDIRSPGLGDTAMYLCATSRMTGTGADEKLFFGSGTQLSVL.

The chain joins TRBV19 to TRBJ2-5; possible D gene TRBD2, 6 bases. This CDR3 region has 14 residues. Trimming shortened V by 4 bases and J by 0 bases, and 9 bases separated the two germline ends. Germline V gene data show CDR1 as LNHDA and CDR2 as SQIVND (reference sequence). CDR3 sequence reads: CASSTLAYQETQYF. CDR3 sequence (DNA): TGTGCCAGTAGTACGCTAGCGTACCAAGAGACCCAGTACTTC. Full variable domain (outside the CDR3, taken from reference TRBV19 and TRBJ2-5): DGGITQSPKYLFRKEGQNVTLSCEQNLNHDAMYWYRQDPGQGLRLIYYSQIVNDFQKGDIAEGYSVSREKKESFPLTVTSAQKNPTAFYLCASSTLAYQETQYFGPGTRLLVL.

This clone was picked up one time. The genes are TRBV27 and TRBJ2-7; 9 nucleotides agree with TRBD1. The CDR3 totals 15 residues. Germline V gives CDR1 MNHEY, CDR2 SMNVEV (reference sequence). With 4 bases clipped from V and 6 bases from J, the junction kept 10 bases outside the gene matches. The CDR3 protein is CASSSPAGTGLEQYF. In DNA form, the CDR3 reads TGTGCCAGCAGTTCCCCGGCCGGGACAGGGCTCGAGCAGTACTTC.

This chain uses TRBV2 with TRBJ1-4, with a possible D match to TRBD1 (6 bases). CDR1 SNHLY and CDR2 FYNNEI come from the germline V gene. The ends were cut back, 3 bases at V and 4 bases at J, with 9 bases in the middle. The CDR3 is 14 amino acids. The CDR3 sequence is CASSDGGVNEKLFF. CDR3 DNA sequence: TGTGCCAGCAGTGATGGGGGCGTTAATGAAAAACTGTTTTTT.